The 22 T cell receptor beta chains presented below share a single source sample, sequenced in a study of early T cells in non-severe SARS-CoV-2 infection. TCRdb reanalysed the 5' RACE reads using MiXCR and keeps one entry per CDR3 protein. The top ten hold 7.5% to 9.5% of the sample, which has 40,000 to 60,000 distinct CDR3 sequences, approximately 12% seen once. Sequencing was carried out using whole blood. Every receptor here comes from an adult who was a healthcare worker with PCR-confirmed SARS-CoV-2 infection or an uninfected control (not recorded which).

Ten or more counts support this clonotype. At one end, the junction sequence differs from germline, possibly due to a read error. The chain couples TRBV7-7 to TRBJ1-6; D may be TRBD1 (5 bases). The CDR3 has 15 residues. CDR1 SSHAT and CDR2 FNYEAQ come from the germline V gene (reference sequence). DNA for the CDR3: TGTGCTAGCAGCTCACAGGCACCCTATAATTCACCCCTCCACTTT. Amino acid sequence: CASSSQAPYNSPLHF.

This clonotype is categorized as medium-sized. The chain is built from TRBV7-8 and TRBJ2-2; 15 bases line up with TRBD2. V lost 2 bases, J lost 5 bases, and 6 bases stayed unmatched. This CDR3 is 18 amino acids long. Per the germline V gene, CDR1 is SGHVS and CDR2 is FQNEAQ. This chain's CDR3 is CASSLSGLAGGRTGELFF. The CDR3, as DNA: TGTGCCAGCAGCTTATCGGGACTAGCGGGAGGTCGGACCGGGGAGCTGTTTTTT.

This clonotype has a handful of counts. A junction end diverges from the germline sequence, so it may reflect a read error. V and J are TRBV30 and TRBJ2-7, with TRBD2 matching over 8 bases. Germline V gene data show CDR1 as GTSNPN and CDR2 as SVGIG (reference sequence). CDR3 size: 14 residues. In nucleotides, the CDR3 is TGTGCCGGGAGGGGTCTAGCGGGCGTCTACGAGCAGTACTTC. Its protein is CAGRGLAGVYEQYF.

V gene TRBV12-5 combines with J gene TRBJ1-1; unclear D gene. The V and J ends lost 0 bases and 5 bases respectively, with 13 bases between them. The CDR3 is 15 residues long. Looked up from germline, CDR1 is LGHNT and CDR2 is FRNRAP. CDR3 bases: TGTGCTAGTGGTTTGGTCCTCACCCCGGGGACTGAAGCTTTCTTT. Translating gives CASGLVLTPGTEAFF.

The genes are TRBV12-3 or TRBV12-4 and TRBJ2-7; TRBD2 might be the D (6 bases). This CDR3 has 12 amino acids. V was trimmed by 7 bases and J by 5 bases, leaving 12 bases between them. CDR3 sequence: CASNLGGDEQYF. The CDR3 nucleotides read TGTGCCAGCAACCTGGGGGGAGACGAGCAGTACTTC.

This clonotype was observed many times. J is TRBJ2-2 and V is TRBV6-5; D unresolved. Trimming took off 0 bases at V and 1 base at J, with 3 bases between the two ends. The CDR3 loop spans 14 amino acids. Germline CDR1 and CDR2: MNHEY and SVGAGI. CDR3 DNA sequence: TGTGCCAGCAGTTACTCCCGGAACACCGGGGAGCTGTTTTTT. Protein: CASSYSRNTGELFF.

The V call is TRBV6-5, the J call TRBJ2-1; D is perhaps TRBD1 (6 bases). V dropped 5 bases and J dropped 8 bases, with 10 bases sitting between them. CDR3 size: 12 residues. Germline assignment: CDR1 MNHEY and CDR2 SVGAGI. The CDR3 nucleotides read TGTGCCAGCAGTGGGAAGGGGGATGAGCAGTTCTTC. Amino acid sequence: CASSGKGDEQFF.

This clonotype has ten or more counts. This sequence joins TRBV28 and TRBJ2-7; tentatively, D is TRBD1 (5 bases). V was clipped by 5 bases and J by 2 bases, with 22 bases between them. Germline V gives CDR1 MDHEN, CDR2 SYDVKM. CDR3 length equals 17 residues. Here the CDR3 reads CASSTWAPAGSTYEQYF. The CDR3 DNA reads as TGTGCCAGCAGTACCTGGGCCCCTGCAGGGTCCACCTACGAGCAGTACTTC.

This clonotype was seen at least ten times. This chain links TRBV7-2 with TRBJ1-2, with D uncertain. This CDR3 region has 14 residues. Deletions cut 2 bases from V and 2 bases from J, with 9 bases between. Germline values: CDR1 SGHTA, CDR2 FQGNSA. CDR3 nucleotide sequence: TGTGCCAGCAGCTTAAACGCCAGGAACTATGGCTACACCTTC. This sequence encodes CASSLNARNYGYTF.

This clonotype was observed at least ten times. The gene calls are TRBV29-1 and TRBJ1-2; TRBD1 aligns across 10 bases. The CDR3 totals 13 residues. Looked up from germline, CDR1 is SQVTM and CDR2 is ANQGSEA. V lost 5 bases to trimming and J lost 3 bases; unmatched junction nucleotides: 3. CDR3 sequence (DNA): TGCAGCGTTCGACAGGGGGCGGACTATGGCTACACCTTC. Translating gives CSVRQGADYGYTF.

This clonotype was counted at least ten times. The J gene is TRBJ2-3, the V gene TRBV7-8; 8 nucleotides line up with TRBD1. The junction had 10 bases not matched to a gene; V was cut back by 5 bases and J by 3 bases. This CDR3 has 16 amino acids. Per germline, CDR1 SGHVS and CDR2 FQNEAQ. The CDR3 region is CASSLKRTGWTDTQYF. The DNA for the CDR3 is TGTGCCAGCAGCCTAAAGAGGACAGGGTGGACAGATACGCAGTATTTT. Full variable domain (rest looked up from reference TRBV7-8 and TRBJ2-3): GAGVSQSPRYKVAKRGQDVALRCDPISGHVSLFWYQQALGQGPEFLTYFQNEAQLDKSGLPSDRFFAERPEGSVSTLKIQRTQQEDSAVYLCASSLKRTGWTDTQYFGPGTRLTVL.

This clonotype was counted many times. The V call is TRBV6-1, the J call TRBJ2-2; 7 bases map to TRBD1. V shed 4 bases and J 2 bases; nucleotides not matched to a gene: 4. The germline CDR1 and CDR2 sequences are MNHNS and SASEGT. This CDR3 has 15 residues. The CDR3 reads CASSARTGNTGELFF. Here the CDR3 DNA reads TGTGCCAGCAGTGCGCGGACAGGCAACACCGGGGAGCTGTTTTTT.

This clonotype has more than one count but fewer than ten. The chain is built from TRBV14 and TRBJ2-5, with D perhaps TRBD1 or TRBD2 (5 bases each). V was clipped by 3 bases and J by 5 bases, with 25 bases between them. This CDR3 has 18 amino acids. The germline V gene encodes CDR1 SGHDN and CDR2 FVKESK. The CDR3 DNA reads as TGTGCCAGCAGCCAGGACTTCGGCGCCCCCGGGGACCGGGAGACCCAGTACTTC. As protein: CASSQDFGAPGDRETQYF.

Ten or more counts support this clonotype. V gene TRBV6-5 combines with J gene TRBJ2-7, with 10 positions matching TRBD1. The CDR3 is made up of 17 amino acids. V trimming: 7 bases; J trimming: 2 bases; junction bases outside the gene matches: 14. The V gene's germline CDR1 is MNHEY and CDR2 SVGAGI. The CDR3 DNA reads as TGTGCCAGCACACGGACGGGACAGGGGATCGCCGCCTACGAGCAGTACTTC. It yields the protein CASTRTGQGIAAYEQYF.

Many counts were recorded for this clonotype. The J gene is TRBJ2-5, the V gene TRBV18; no firm D call. This CDR3 is 12 amino acids long. V lost 0 bases and J 2 bases, leaving 1 base between the germline ends. Germline assignment: CDR1 KGHSH and CDR2 LQKENI. The CDR3 protein is CASSPPQETQYF. CDR3 DNA: TGTGCCAGCTCACCACCACAAGAGACCCAGTACTTC.

This clonotype was counted only a few times. This chain uses TRBV9 with TRBJ2-7; TRBD1 agrees at 9 bases. CDR1 is SGDLS and CDR2 is YYNGEE in the germline V gene. Losses at the gene ends were 4 bases for V and 3 bases for J; bases not matched to a gene: 5. The CDR3 has 14 amino acids. CDR3 residues: CASSRQGGLYEQYF. The DNA of the CDR3 is TGTGCCAGCAGCCGACAGGGGGGACTCTACGAGCAGTACTTC. Full variable domain (rest looked up from reference TRBV9 and TRBJ2-7): DSGVTQTPKHLITATGQRVTLRCSPRSGDLSVYWYQQSLDQGLQFLIQYYNGEERAKGNILERFSAQQFPDLHSELNLSSLELGDSALYFCASSRQGGLYEQYFGPGTRLTVT.

The table lists this clonotype with many counts. The chain is built from TRBV28 and TRBJ1-2, with D possibly being TRBD1 (6 bases). CDR1 and CDR2 (germline): MDHEN, SYDVKM. V was pared by 6 bases and J by 3 bases, with 11 bases between. The CDR3 is 13 residues long. The CDR3 here is CASRTGSYYGYTF. The DNA for the CDR3 is TGTGCCAGCAGGACAGGCAGTTACTATGGCTACACCTTC.

The CDR3: CASSDSDTDTQYF. CDR3 in DNA: TGTGCCAGCAGTGACTCGGACACAGATACGCAGTATTTT. The chain couples TRBV6-4 to TRBJ2-3; no clear D gene. The V end lost 0 bases, the J end lost 2 bases, and 3 bases lay between the germline ends. This CDR3 is 13 amino acids long. Per germline, CDR1 MRHNA and CDR2 SNTAGT.

This clonotype was detected ten times or more. The J gene is TRBJ1-1, the V gene TRBV29-1; D is ambiguous. The CDR3 runs 11 residues. Germline-derived CDR1 and CDR2 are SQVTM and ANQGSEA. V shed 4 bases and J shed 1 base, with 4 bases lying between them. This CDR3 reads CSVGENTEAFF. In DNA, the CDR3 is TGCAGCGTTGGCGAGAACACTGAAGCTTTCTTT.

This clonotype was counted many times. As DNA, the CDR3 is TGTGCCAGCAGCACCGAGGGACTAGCGGGAGGCAATGAGCAGTTCTTC. This encodes CASSTEGLAGGNEQFF. This chain uses TRBV13 with TRBJ2-1; the match to TRBD2 covers 15 bases. Looked up from germline, CDR1 is PRHDT and CDR2 is FYEKMQ (reference sequence). CDR3 length: 16 residues. The junction had 5 bases not matched to a gene; V was cut back by 5 bases and J by 6 bases. The whole variable domain, filled in from reference TRBV13 and TRBJ2-1, reads AAGVIQSPRHLIKEKRETATLKCYPIPRHDTVYWYQQGPGQDPQFLISFYEKMQSDKGSIPDRFSAQQFSDYHSELNMSSLELGDSALYFCASSTEGLAGGNEQFFGPGTRLTVL.

This clonotype was seen once. The rearrangement links TRBV15 to TRBJ2-4; D remains ambiguous. Germline V gives CDR1 LNHNV, CDR2 YYDKDF (reference sequence). V dropped 0 bases and J dropped 3 bases, with 3 bases sitting between them. The CDR3 spans 13 residues. CDR3 nucleotides: TGTGCCACCAGCAGAGATTTCAAAAACATTCAGTACTTC. Residues: CATSRDFKNIQYF. The full variable domain, in which reference TRBV15 and TRBJ2-4 provide the parts outside the CDR3, is DAMVIQNPRYQVTQFGKPVTLSCSQTLNHNVMYWYQQKSSQAPKLLFHYYDKDFNNEADTPDNFQSRRPNTSFCFLDIRSPGLGDTAMYLCATSRDFKNIQYFGAGTRLSVL.

Many counts were recorded for this clonotype. The rearrangement uses TRBV9 and TRBJ1-1, with D uncertain. The germline CDR1 and CDR2 sequences are SGDLS and YYNGEE. Trimming stripped 0 bases from V and 5 bases from J, with 14 bases between. The CDR3 length is 15 residues. The CDR3 region has the DNA TGTGCCAGCAGCGTAGATATCAGGCTCGGAACTGAAGCTTTCTTT. The encoded protein is CASSVDIRLGTEAFF.